This passage covers 12 T cell receptor beta chains from one sample sequenced in a study of technical replicates of blood from four donors. Repertoires were generated with immunoSEQ multiplex PCR, while TCRdb's copy carries only in-frame clones and drops some. The sample lists some 70,000 clones, nearly 98% occurring once. The sequenced sample was T cells isolated from PBMCs. The source of these receptors is a human donor in good health.

This clone has a single count. This chain connects TRBV5-8 to TRBJ1-1; no reliable D call. CDR1 SGHTS and CDR2 YDEGEE come from the germline V gene. CDR3 length equals 13 residues. V lost 2 bases to trimming and J lost 1 base, with 6 bases between them. The CDR3 sequence: CASSFTSNTEAFF. Written as DNA, the CDR3 is TGTGCCAGCAGCTTTACATCGAACACTGAAGCTTTCTTT.

Note on this clone: At one of its ends the junction is not consistent with the germline gene, which may arise from a read error. The chain links TRBV2 to TRBJ2-3; 7 bases line up with TRBD2. The CDR3 runs to 14 residues. Germline V gene data show CDR1 as SNHLY and CDR2 as FYNNEI. CDR3 amino acids: CASREAGLVDTQYF. CDR3 sequence (DNA): TGTGCCAGCAGAGAAGCGGGGCTAGTAGATACGCAGTATTTT.

CDR3 DNA: TGTGCCAGTACACGAGCAGGGAATGAGCAGTTCTTC. As protein: CASTRAGNEQFF. The chain employs TRBV19 and TRBJ2-1; the D gene is possibly TRBD1 (5 bases). V lost 7 bases and J 7 bases, leaving 11 bases between the germline ends. Germline V gives CDR1 LNHDA, CDR2 SQIVND (reference sequence). The CDR3 has 12 residues.

This clone was detected only once. The rearrangement links TRBV5-1 to TRBJ1-3; 7 nucleotides line up with TRBD1. With 0 bases clipped from V and 4 bases from J, the junction kept 4 bases outside the gene matches. The CDR3 extends over 15 amino acids. From germline, CDR1 is SGHRS and CDR2 YFSETQ. The CDR3 sequence: CASSLDTGAGNTIYF. The CDR3 bases are TGCGCCAGCAGCTTGGATACAGGGGCCGGAAACACCATATATTTT.

The CDR3 coding sequence is TGTGCCATCAGTGACCCTTTTCCTCGCGGCACCGGGGAGCTGTTTTTT. It yields the protein CAISDPFPRGTGELFF. V is TRBV10-3 and J is TRBJ2-2; no definite D call. This CDR3 is 16 amino acids long. Trimming pared 3 bases from V and 4 bases from J, leaving 15 bases between. Germline V lookup: CDR1 ENHRY, CDR2 SYGVKD.

The rearrangement links TRBV7-8 to TRBJ1-1; weak D call: TRBD1 (5 bases). V gave up 4 bases and J gave up 3 bases, with 9 bases separating them. Germline loops: CDR1 SGHVS, CDR2 FQNEAQ. This CDR3 has 13 residues. This CDR3 is CASSSNRYTEAFF. The CDR3 DNA reads as TGTGCCAGCAGCTCAAACAGGTACACTGAAGCTTTCTTT.

About this clone: At one boundary the junction diverges from the germline segment, which might be a read error. V and J are TRBV7-3 and TRBJ1-2; possible D gene TRBD1, 6 bases. CDR3 length: 11 amino acids. Germline loops: CDR1 SGHTA, CDR2 FQGTGA. In DNA, the CDR3 is TGTGCCAGCAGCTTGTCGGGACAAATATTCTTC. It translates to CASSLSGQIFF.

The sample holds one count of this clone. The V and J genes are TRBV10-1 and TRBJ2-3; 9 bases map to TRBD2. The V gene's germline CDR1 is WNHNN and CDR2 SYGVQD (reference sequence). Trimming removed 6 bases from V and 6 bases from J; junction bases left unmatched: 7. The CDR3 extends over 14 amino acids. CDR3: CASRASGKADTQYF. The CDR3 region has the DNA TGCGCCAGCAGAGCTAGCGGGAAAGCGGATACGCAGTATTTT.

The chain is built from TRBV5-6 and TRBJ2-7; 10 nucleotides align to TRBD1. The V gene end was trimmed by 2 bases and the J gene end by 2 bases; junction bases not matched to a gene: 1. The length of the CDR3 is 14 residues. CDR1 and CDR2 from the germline V gene are SGHDT and YYEEEE. CDR3 DNA: TGTGCCAGCAGCTTAGGACAGGGGGCCTACGAGCAGTACTTC. This gives the protein CASSLGQGAYEQYF. Looking up the rest from reference TRBV5-6 and TRBJ2-7 gives the full variable domain: DAGVTQSPTHLIKTRGQQVTLRCSPKSGHDTVSWYQQALGQGPQFIFQYYEEEERQRGNFPDRFSGHQFPNYSSELNVNALLLGDSALYLCASSLGQGAYEQYFGPGTRLTVT.

The CDR3 nucleotides are TGTGCCAGCAGCTTGGAACAGGGGTATGGCTACACCTTC. It is translated as CASSLEQGYGYTF. The chain joins TRBV5-4 to TRBJ1-2; TRBD1 matches at 7 bases. Trimming removed 0 bases from V and 5 bases from J; junction bases left unmatched: 1. Germline-derived CDR1 and CDR2 are SGHNT and YYREEE (reference sequence). This CDR3 is built from 13 residues.

This chain uses TRBV6-1 with TRBJ1-5, with a tentative D call TRBD1 (5 bases). Trimming cost V 8 bases and J 7 bases, with 12 bases left between them. The germline gives CDR1 MNHNS, CDR2 SASEGT. The CDR3 has 12 amino acids. CDR3 bases: TGTGCCAGCGCGGCAGGGAAGCAGCCCCAGCATTTT. It is translated as CASAAGKQPQHF.

This chain uses TRBV4-1 with TRBJ1-1, with 8 bases aligning to TRBD1. Germline V gives CDR1 MGHRA, CDR2 YSYEKL. The CDR3 contains 16 residues. Trimming at V came to 1 base and at J to 6 bases, leaving 10 bases not matched to a gene. The CDR3 nucleotides are TGCGCCAGCAGCCAAGGGGTTCGACAGGGGTCGTCTGAAGCTTTCTTT. It yields the protein CASSQGVRQGSSEAFF.